The 14 T cell receptor beta chains below come from one sample, sequenced in a study of blood T cell repertoires in COVID-19. Measured with immunoSEQ multiplex PCR; TCRdb has only the in-frame clones, and not every one. The top ten clones hold approximately 3.6% of a sample with 350,000 to 450,000 clones, less than 85% of them seen once. Material: peripheral blood. These receptors originate from a woman in her late teens or twenties with acute or convalescent COVID-19.

A few counts support this clone. The CDR3 DNA reads as TGCAGCGTTGGGGACAGGGGGACTGGGGCCAACGTCCTGACTTTC. Protein product: CSVGDRGTGANVLTF. The gene calls are TRBV29-1 and TRBJ2-6, with 11 positions matching TRBD1. The CDR3 spans 15 residues. Germline V lookup: CDR1 SQVTM, CDR2 ANQGSEA. J lost 2 bases, V lost 4 bases, and 1 base had no gene match. The full variable domain, its missing parts supplied by reference TRBV29-1 and TRBJ2-6, is SAVISQKPSRDICQRGTSLTIQCQVDSQVTMMFWYRQQPGQSLTLIATANQGSEATYESGFVIDKFPISRPNLTFSTLTVSNMSPEDSSIYLCSVGDRGTGANVLTFGAGSRLTVL.

The V call is TRBV9, the J call TRBJ1-4, with D possibly being TRBD1 (5 bases). The CDR3 is 15 amino acids. Germline assignment: CDR1 SGDLS and CDR2 YYNGEE. V lost 0 bases and J lost 6, with 12 bases in between. The CDR3 protein is CASSVEGEEDEKLFF. In nucleotides, the CDR3 is TGTGCCAGCAGCGTAGAAGGGGAGGAGGATGAAAAACTGTTTTTT.

In its sample, this clone was seen once. CDR3 protein: CASSQDPTGSSYEQYF. In DNA, the CDR3 is TGCGCCAGCAGCCAAGACCCGACAGGGAGTTCCTACGAGCAGTACTTC. This chain connects TRBV4-1 to TRBJ2-7, with 7 bases matching TRBD1. Per germline, CDR1 MGHRA and CDR2 YSYEKL. The CDR3 totals 16 residues. J was trimmed by 1 base and V by 0 bases; bases with no gene match: 6.

This clone appeared a single time. V is TRBV10-2 and J is TRBJ2-7, with 9 nucleotides matching TRBD1. This CDR3 has 13 residues. Trimming cost V 4 bases and J 5 bases; bases outside gene matches: 3. From germline, CDR1 is WSHSY and CDR2 SAAADI. Here the CDR3 reads CASSADRGHEQYF. CDR3 bases: TGCGCCAGCAGTGCGGACAGGGGCCACGAGCAGTACTTC.

The CDR3 loop is CASNPGWTEAFF. The CDR3 coding sequence is TGTGCCAGTAATCCCGGGTGGACTGAAGCTTTCTTT. V gene TRBV19 combines with J gene TRBJ1-1; D uncertain. V was trimmed by 7 bases and J by 5 bases, leaving 11 bases between them. The CDR3 has 12 amino acids. Germline lookup yields CDR1 LNHDA and CDR2 SQIVND (reference sequence).

This chain connects TRBV10-3 to TRBJ1-1; the D is unclear. The CDR3 consists of 14 residues. Trimming took off 5 bases at V and 1 base at J, with 11 bases between the two ends. CDR1 is ENHRY and CDR2 is SYGVKD in the germline V gene. In DNA, the CDR3 is TGTGCCATCAGTATGGAACGGGAGAACACTGAAGCTTTCTTT. This codes for CAISMERENTEAFF.

The chain employs TRBV6-5 and TRBJ1-1, with 7 bases identical to TRBD1. V was pared by 7 bases and J by 1 base, with 6 bases of the junction left unmatched. CDR3 length: 14 amino acids. From germline, CDR1 is MNHEY and CDR2 SVGAGI. The CDR3 region has the DNA TGTGCCAGCACAAGACAGGGAGCGAACACTGAAGCTTTCTTT. This translates into CASTRQGANTEAFF.

V and J are TRBV30 and TRBJ2-1; 8 nucleotides match TRBD2. J lost 6 bases, V lost 0 bases, and 7 bases had no gene match. The CDR3 spans 15 residues. CDR1 is GTSNPN and CDR2 is SVGIG in the germline V gene (reference sequence). The CDR3 reads CAWSVTPGGPNEQFF. In nucleotides, the CDR3 is TGTGCCTGGAGTGTTACGCCGGGGGGGCCCAATGAGCAGTTCTTC.

This clone was picked up one time. The gene calls are TRBV5-1 and TRBJ2-1, with D possibly TRBD2 on 5 matching bases. V gave up 6 bases and J gave up 6 bases, with 19 bases separating them. This CDR3 is built from 15 residues. Per the germline V gene, CDR1 is SGHRS and CDR2 is YFSETQ. For the CDR3, the DNA is TGCGCCAGCACCCCGTCTGGTAGCGTGGGCAATGAGCAGTTCTTC. Its protein product is CASTPSGSVGNEQFF.

This rearrangement joins TRBV2 to TRBJ2-7; tentative D call: TRBD2 (6 bases). The length of the CDR3 is 18 residues. Germline V gene lookup returns CDR1 SNHLY and CDR2 FYNNEI. Trimming pared 4 bases from V and 0 bases from J, leaving 22 bases between. The CDR3 region is CASSAGLFSGSPSYEQYF. CDR3 sequence (DNA): TGTGCCAGCAGTGCGGGACTTTTTTCGGGGTCGCCCTCCTACGAGCAGTACTTC.

J is TRBJ1-2 and V is TRBV7-9; D gene uncertain. The CDR3 has 14 amino acids. CDR1 and CDR2 from the germline V gene are SEHNR and FQNEAQ (reference sequence). V lost 5 bases and J 4 bases, leaving 14 bases between the germline ends. The CDR3 region has the DNA TGTGCCAGCAGCCCCGCGAATCGGGGCTATGGCTACACCTTC. It translates to CASSPANRGYGYTF. The entire variable domain, with the rest obtained from reference TRBV7-9 and TRBJ1-2, is as follows: DTGVSQNPRHKITKRGQNVTFRCDPISEHNRLYWYRQTLGQGPEFLTYFQNEAQLEKSRLLSDRFSAERPKGSFSTLEIQRTEQGDSAMYLCASSPANRGYGYTFGSGTRLTVV.

The chain carries TRBV6-5 and TRBJ1-1, with 7 bases lining up with TRBD1. V shed 5 bases and J 1 base; nucleotides not matched to a gene: 4. CDR3 size: 14 residues. Germline lookup yields CDR1 MNHEY and CDR2 SVGAGI. DNA for the CDR3: TGTGCCAGCAGTAACAGGGGCCAGAACACTGAAGCTTTCTTT. It is translated as CASSNRGQNTEAFF.

This sequence joins TRBV6-1 and TRBJ1-2, with 8 bases identical to TRBD1. This CDR3 comprises 11 residues. Germline lookup yields CDR1 MNHNS and CDR2 SASEGT. The ends lost 5 bases at V and 8 bases at J; junction bases unmatched: 1. CDR3 residues: CASSTGGGYTF. For the CDR3, the DNA is TGTGCCAGCAGTACAGGGGGGGGCTACACCTTC.

The chain couples TRBV28 to TRBJ2-7; D might be TRBD2 (6 bases). V lost 4 bases, J lost 2 bases, and 15 bases lay in between. The CDR3 runs to 15 residues. Germline lookup yields CDR1 MDHEN and CDR2 SYDVKM. CDR3 sequence: CASSSPGTGTYEQYF. CDR3 nucleotide sequence: TGTGCCAGCAGTTCCCCCGGGACTGGGACCTACGAGCAGTACTTC.